The sequence of this T cell receptor (beta chain) was determined in a study of T cell responses to AZD1222 COVID-19 vaccine. General observations from the study: Repertoires in all cases were sampled only once the peak T cell response had passed.

As concerns this clone: The antigen is unknown.

The repertoire was sequenced with immunoSEQ multiplex PCR; TCRdb's copy has only in-frame clones and lacks some. This table has 160,000 or so clones, 90% appearing once. The sequencing here drew on peripheral blood, taken 28 days after the second AZD1222 dose. The clonotype originates from an adult who received the AZD1222 COVID-19 vaccine.

Written as DNA, the CDR3 is TGTGCCAGCAGCTCCGCCGGGCAGGGGAGCACAGATACGCAGTATTTT. Encoded protein: CASSSAGQGSTDTQYF. V is TRBV7-9 and J is TRBJ2-3, with D tentatively TRBD1 (6 bases). The CDR3 sequence is 16 residues long. V shed 4 bases and J shed 0 bases, with 14 bases lying between them. Germline V lookup: CDR1 SEHNR, CDR2 FQNEAQ (reference sequence).